This T cell receptor beta chain was captured in a study of CD8 T cells in ankylosing spondylitis. This clonotype was detected only a few times. The antigen remains unidentified. Study-level points and caveats: CD8+ by phenotype, disease-linked clones were relatively rare in peripheral blood. A TCR beta motif of 7 to 9 highly homologous variants seemed to mark ankylosing spondylitis blood.

With molecular barcodes, quantitative 5'-RACE was used to make the TCR beta libraries. MiXCR was run by TCRdb on the 5' RACE reads, yielding one entry per CDR3 protein. The data show roughly 300,000 distinct CDR3 sequences, with under 8.5% seen just once and about 15% held by the top ten. The sample was blood, either unsorted or a sorted T cell fraction (not recorded which). This clonotype originated in a male donor with ankylosing spondylitis.

The CDR3 region is CASSLWTGRAGNTIYF. DNA for the CDR3: TGTGCCAGCAGCTTATGGACAGGGCGGGCCGGAAACACCATATATTTT. The V and J genes are TRBV14 and TRBJ1-3; 8 nucleotides match TRBD1. CDR1 and CDR2 (germline): SGHDN, FVKESK. The CDR3 is 16 amino acids. The J segment lost 4 bases and the V segment lost 5 bases, leaving 10 bases of the junction unmatched.